These 21 T cell receptor beta chains came from one sample sequenced in a study of CD8+ T cells in alopecia areata (dated by TCRdb to 2017 to 2018). The time point label for this specimen denotes: roughly 27 days on oral tofacitinib. The sample's treatment or condition label, in plain terms: oral pan-JAK inhibitor, 5-10 mg twice daily. Peripheral blood and lesional scalp punch biopsies were obtained from patients with alopecia areata. The library was obtained by the immunoSEQ multiplex PCR assay. RNA was extracted from all samples and reverse transcribed into cDNA, which served as template for TCR sequencing. TCRdb provides this immuneACCESS table in a form limited to in-frame rearrangements. Some clones are lacking; in checked studies, under half of them reflect an unresolved V gene, and why the rest are absent is not known. This sample lists 4,800 or so clones; 85% to 95% were detected once. The top ten clones comprise under 25% of the sample.

This material consisted of skin, taken at week 4, from a patient treated with tofacitinib. The receptors come from a human donor with alopecia areata.

The chain combines TRBV29-1 with TRBJ1-2; the D is unclear. The CDR3 spans 11 residues. With 0 bases removed from V and 5 bases from J, the gap between germline ends came to 4 bases. Germline V CDR1 and CDR2: SQVTM, ANQGSEA. DNA for the CDR3: TGCAGCGTTGAAGAATGGTATGGCTACACCTTC. This sequence encodes CSVEEWYGYTF.

This rearrangement joins TRBV6-1 to TRBJ1-6; D may be TRBD1 (5 bases). V shed 2 bases and J shed 7 bases, with 9 bases lying between them. CDR1 is MNHNS, CDR2 SASEGT, per germline. This CDR3 region has 14 residues. This CDR3 reads CASSERGRNSPLHF. In nucleotides, the CDR3 is TGTGCCAGCAGTGAAAGGGGCAGGAATTCACCCCTCCACTTT.

CDR3 loop: CASSLLTVDQETQYF. The DNA of the CDR3 is TGTGCCAGCAGCTTACTCACAGTAGATCAAGAGACCCAGTACTTC. The rearrangement links TRBV7-8 to TRBJ2-5; the D is unclear. The germline gives CDR1 SGHVS, CDR2 FQNEAQ. Deletions cut 2 bases from V and 2 bases from J, with 12 bases between. This CDR3 region has 15 residues. Variable domain in full (rest from reference TRBV7-8 and TRBJ2-5): GAGVSQSPRYKVAKRGQDVALRCDPISGHVSLFWYQQALGQGPEFLTYFQNEAQLDKSGLPSDRFFAERPEGSVSTLKIQRTQQEDSAVYLCASSLLTVDQETQYFGPGTRLLVL.

The chain recombines TRBV5-4 with TRBJ2-2; maybe TRBD2 (7 bases). The CDR3 runs to 14 residues. Germline CDR1 and CDR2: SGHNT and YYREEE (reference sequence). V was clipped by 3 bases and J by 8 bases, with 14 bases between them. Written as DNA, the CDR3 is TGTGCCAGCAGCTCGAGGGGGGGCCCTGGGGAGCTGTTTTTT. This encodes CASSSRGGPGELFF.

This rearrangement joins TRBV29-1 to TRBJ2-3; D is unclear. The CDR3 sequence is 14 residues long. Germline lookup yields CDR1 SQVTM and CDR2 ANQGSEA. Between the trimmed V and J ends, which lost 4 bases and 0 bases, there was a span of 11 bases. The CDR3 DNA follows: TGCAGCGTTGTTCAGGAAGTAAGCACAGATACGCAGTATTTT. It yields the protein CSVVQEVSTDTQYF.

The chain combines TRBV7-9 with TRBJ2-1, with 10 nucleotides matching TRBD2. Germline CDR1 is SEHNR and CDR2 is FQNEAQ (reference sequence). The J segment lost 7 bases and the V segment lost 2 bases, leaving 8 bases of the junction unmatched. This CDR3 is built from 16 residues. CDR3 amino acids: CASSLPGIAGGNEQFF. In nucleotides, the CDR3 is TGTGCCAGCAGCTTACCCGGGATAGCGGGGGGTAATGAGCAGTTCTTC.

The rearrangement joins TRBV4-3 to TRBJ1-5; D is unclear. Trimming removed 3 bases at V and 2 bases at J, with 8 bases between. Germline V gives CDR1 LGHNA, CDR2 YSLEER. The CDR3 is 14 residues long. The CDR3 sequence: CASSQFRGNQPQHF. The CDR3 DNA is TGCGCCAGCAGCCAGTTTAGGGGCAATCAGCCCCAGCATTTT.

The chain joins TRBV5-5 to TRBJ1-3; D unclear. The CDR3 has 16 amino acids. CDR1 is SGHKS and CDR2 is YYEKEE in the germline V gene (reference sequence). V dropped 3 bases and J dropped 3 bases, with 16 bases sitting between them. Here the CDR3 DNA reads TGTGCCAGCAGCTCCTCAGGTTCGCTCTTTGGAAACACCATATATTTT. Protein: CASSSSGSLFGNTIYF.

This clone was detected only a few times. The chain couples TRBV30 to TRBJ1-5, with TRBD1 matching 7 bases. In germline, CDR1 is GTSNPN, CDR2 SVGIG (reference sequence). V was clipped by 4 bases and J by 2 bases; unmatched bases: 8. CDR3 length: 15 residues. This CDR3 reads CAWTSGTAGNQPQHF. The DNA for the CDR3 is TGTGCCTGGACATCTGGGACAGCGGGCAATCAGCCCCAGCATTTT.

The rearrangement joins TRBV6-6 to TRBJ1-4; D is undetermined. Germline V lookup: CDR1 MNHNY, CDR2 SVGAGI (reference sequence). CDR3 size: 14 residues. V was trimmed by 8 bases and J by 2 bases, leaving 12 bases between them. The chain's CDR3 is CASGRAPTNEKLFF. Written as DNA, the CDR3 is TGTGCCAGCGGAAGAGCGCCGACTAATGAAAAACTGTTTTTT.

The chain has TRBV4-3 and TRBJ1-2; possible D gene TRBD1, 5 bases. The CDR3 is 14 residues long. Germline V lookup: CDR1 LGHNA, CDR2 YSLEER. Trimming removed 3 bases from V and 4 bases from J, with 12 bases in between. The CDR3 nucleotides are TGCGCCAGCAGCCAGGAGACAGATTCCTATGGCTACACCTTC. Its protein is CASSQETDSYGYTF.

The chain employs TRBV7-6 and TRBJ1-2; D gene unclear. The CDR3 spans 17 residues. Germline CDR1 and CDR2: SGHVS and FNYEAQ. The V and J ends lost 5 bases and 4 bases respectively, with 23 bases between them. CDR3 region: CASSPAIESRKIYGYTF. CDR3 in DNA: TGTGCCAGCAGCCCGGCCATTGAATCTCGAAAGATCTATGGCTACACCTTC.

The V call is TRBV6-1, the J call TRBJ1-1; the D is unclear. V shed 3 bases and J shed 0 bases, with 17 bases lying between them. The V gene's germline CDR1 is MNHNS and CDR2 SASEGT. The CDR3 extends over 17 amino acids. The CDR3 nucleotides read TGTGCCAGCAGTGATTCAACTTACCGCGGCATGAACACTGAAGCTTTCTTT. It translates to CASSDSTYRGMNTEAFF.

The chain uses TRBV18 and TRBJ2-5; D is undetermined. Trimming left V 0 bases short and J 4 bases short, with 9 bases between. Germline CDR1 KGHSH, CDR2 LQKENI. There are 14 residues in the CDR3. In DNA, the CDR3 is TGTGCCAGCTCACCACCGGTGGGATCAGAGACCCAGTACTTC. Encoded protein: CASSPPVGSETQYF.

As DNA, the CDR3 is TGTGCCATCTCACGAGAGGCAGCCCAGCATTTT. This sequence encodes CAISREAAQHF. The chain uses TRBV10-3 and TRBJ1-5; D is undetermined. Germline CDR1 reads ENHRY; CDR2 reads SYGVKD. CDR3 size: 11 residues. The V end was cut by 8 bases, the J end by 11 bases, with 13 bases between.

This clone has just one count. The gene calls are TRBV27 and TRBJ1-1; D unresolved. The germline CDR1 and CDR2 sequences are MNHEY and SMNVEV (reference sequence). Trimming took 5 bases from V and 1 from J, leaving 14 bases between them. This CDR3 comprises 15 residues. CDR3 bases: TGTGCCAGCAGTCCCACTTTTTTCCGGAACACTGAAGCTTTCTTT. It is translated as CASSPTFFRNTEAFF.

This clone was recorded once. The chain couples TRBV6-6 to TRBJ1-2; TRBD1 aligns across 7 bases. The ends lost 0 bases at V and 6 bases at J; junction bases unmatched: 4. From germline, CDR1 is MNHNY and CDR2 SVGAGI (reference sequence). The CDR3 length is 14 residues. CDR3 residues: CASSYSRGGNGYTF. DNA for the CDR3: TGTGCCAGCAGTTACTCGAGAGGGGGCAATGGCTACACCTTC.

The chain is built from TRBV14 and TRBJ2-1; no clear D. V was trimmed by 5 bases and J by 9 bases, leaving 8 bases between them. The V gene's germline CDR1 is SGHDN and CDR2 FVKESK. This CDR3 is built from 11 residues. CDR3 bases: TGTGCCAGCAGCTCGTATGCTGAGCAGTTCTTC. This translates into CASSSYAEQFF.

The gene calls are TRBV21-1 and TRBJ2-1. TRBV21-1 is an annotated pseudogene. The CDR3 is 11 amino acids. The CDR3 region is CARVKYNEQFF. Here the CDR3 DNA reads TGTGCCAGGGTAAAATACAATGAGCAGTTCTTC.

This chain joins TRBV7-2 and TRBJ1-5; maybe TRBD1 (6 bases). The CDR3 runs to 15 residues. Trimming removed 5 bases from V and 3 bases from J, with 14 bases in between. Germline V gene lookup returns CDR1 SGHTA and CDR2 FQGNSA. The CDR3 is CASSPGGAPNQPQHF. CDR3 coding DNA: TGTGCCAGCAGCCCCGGGGGCGCCCCCAATCAGCCCCAGCATTTT.

The V call is TRBV9, the J call TRBJ2-6; no reliable D call. The CDR3 is 17 amino acids. The germline V gene encodes CDR1 SGDLS and CDR2 YYNGEE. V was shortened by 4 bases and J by 3 bases, with 17 bases between the two germline ends. CDR3 region: CASSRTTRTVGANVLTF. The CDR3, as DNA: TGTGCCAGCAGCCGAACCACAAGAACGGTTGGGGCCAACGTCCTGACTTTC.